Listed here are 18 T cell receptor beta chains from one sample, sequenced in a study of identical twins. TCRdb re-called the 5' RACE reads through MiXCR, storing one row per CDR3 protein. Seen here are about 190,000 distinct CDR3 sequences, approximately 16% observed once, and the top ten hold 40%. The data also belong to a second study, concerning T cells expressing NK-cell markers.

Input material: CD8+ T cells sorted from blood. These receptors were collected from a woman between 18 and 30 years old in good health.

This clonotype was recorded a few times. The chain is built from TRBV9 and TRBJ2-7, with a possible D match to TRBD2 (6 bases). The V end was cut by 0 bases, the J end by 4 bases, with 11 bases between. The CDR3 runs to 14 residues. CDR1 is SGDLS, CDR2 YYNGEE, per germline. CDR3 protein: CASSVEEGRYEQYF. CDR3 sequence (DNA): TGTGCCAGCAGCGTAGAGGAGGGGCGGTACGAGCAGTACTTC.

CDR3 bases: TGTGCCAGCATCATGATTCTAGCGGGAGGGCTCAATGAGCAGTTCTTC. As protein: CASIMILAGGLNEQFF. The chain links TRBV12-3 or TRBV12-4 to TRBJ2-1; 12 positions match TRBD2. The V gene end was trimmed by 7 bases and the J gene end by 6 bases; junction bases not matched to a gene: 10. This CDR3 is built from 16 residues.

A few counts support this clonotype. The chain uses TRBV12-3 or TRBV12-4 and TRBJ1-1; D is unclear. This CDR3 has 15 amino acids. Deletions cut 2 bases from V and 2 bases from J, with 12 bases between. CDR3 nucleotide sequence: TGTGCCAGCAGTTTATCCCCGCGGGCTAACACTGAAGCTTTCTTT. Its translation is CASSLSPRANTEAFF.

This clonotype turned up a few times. DNA of the CDR3: TGTGCCATCAGTGAGGTAGGCGGGATCATAGAAGAGACCCAGTACTTC. Its translation is CAISEVGGIIEETQYF. The chain uses TRBV10-3 and TRBJ2-5; perhaps TRBD2 as D (6 bases). Germline CDR1 is ENHRY and CDR2 is SYGVKD. V dropped 2 bases and J dropped 3 bases, with 16 bases sitting between them. This CDR3 is 16 amino acids long.

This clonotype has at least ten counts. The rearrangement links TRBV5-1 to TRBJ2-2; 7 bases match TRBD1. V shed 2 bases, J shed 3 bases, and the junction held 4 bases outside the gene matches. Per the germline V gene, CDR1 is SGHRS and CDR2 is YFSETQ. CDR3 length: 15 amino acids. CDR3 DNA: TGCGCCAGCAGCTTCGAAACAGGGGACACCGGGGAGCTGTTTTTT. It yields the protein CASSFETGDTGELFF.

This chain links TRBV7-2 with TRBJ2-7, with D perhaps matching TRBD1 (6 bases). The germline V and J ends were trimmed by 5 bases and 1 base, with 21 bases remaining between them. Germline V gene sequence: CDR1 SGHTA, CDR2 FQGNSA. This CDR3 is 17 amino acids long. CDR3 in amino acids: CASSPTPDRSGSYEQYF. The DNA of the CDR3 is TGTGCCAGCAGCCCAACCCCCGACAGGAGCGGATCCTACGAGCAGTACTTC. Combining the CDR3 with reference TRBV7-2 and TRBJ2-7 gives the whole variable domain GAGVSQSPSNKVTEKGKDVELRCDPISGHTALYWYRQSLGQGLEFLIYFQGNSAPDKSGLPSDRFSAERTGGSVSTLTIQRTQQEDSAVYLCASSPTPDRSGSYEQYFGPGTRLTVT.

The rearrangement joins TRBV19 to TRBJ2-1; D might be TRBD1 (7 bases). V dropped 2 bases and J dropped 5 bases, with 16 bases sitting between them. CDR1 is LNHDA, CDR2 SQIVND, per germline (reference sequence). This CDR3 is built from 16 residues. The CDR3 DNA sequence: TGTGCCAGTAGTATACTAGCGCAGGGGGTGGACAATGAGCAGTTCTTC. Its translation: CASSILAQGVDNEQFF.

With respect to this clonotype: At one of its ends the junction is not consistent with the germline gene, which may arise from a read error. CDR3 region: CASRRTGWTDTRYF. CDR3 bases: TGTGCCAGCAGGCGGACAGGGTGGACAGATACGCGGTATTTT. This rearrangement joins TRBV2 to TRBJ2-3; 8 bases are a match to TRBD1. CDR3 length equals 14 residues. Germline values: CDR1 SNHLY, CDR2 FYNNEI.

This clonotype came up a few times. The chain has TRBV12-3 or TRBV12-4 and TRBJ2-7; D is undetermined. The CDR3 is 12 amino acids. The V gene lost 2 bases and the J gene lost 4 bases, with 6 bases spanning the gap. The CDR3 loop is CASSLPRYEQYF. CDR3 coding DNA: TGTGCCAGCAGTTTACCTCGTTACGAGCAGTACTTC.

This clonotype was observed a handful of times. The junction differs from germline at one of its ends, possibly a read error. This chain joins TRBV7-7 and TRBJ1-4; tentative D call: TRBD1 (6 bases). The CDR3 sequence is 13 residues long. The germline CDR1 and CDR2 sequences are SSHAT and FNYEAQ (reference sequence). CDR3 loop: CASSLGQGEKLFF. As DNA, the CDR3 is TGTGCTAGCAGCTTAGGGCAGGGGGAAAAACTGTTTTTT.

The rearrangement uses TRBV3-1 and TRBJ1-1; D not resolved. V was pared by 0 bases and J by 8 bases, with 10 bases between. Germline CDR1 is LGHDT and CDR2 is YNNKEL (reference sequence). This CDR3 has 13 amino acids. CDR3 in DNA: TGTGCCAGCAGCCAAGACGGTGCGCGGGAAGCTTTCTTT. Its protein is CASSQDGAREAFF.

The CDR3 here is CASSGRTDSYEQYF. CDR3 bases: TGTGCCAGCAGCGGAAGGACGGATTCCTACGAGCAGTACTTC. V gene TRBV9 combines with J gene TRBJ2-7, with no clear D. V was cut by 3 bases and J by 1 base, with 11 bases left in between. The CDR3 length is 14 residues. Germline V gene data show CDR1 as SGDLS and CDR2 as YYNGEE.

CDR3 in DNA: TGTGCCAGCAGTGAAGCGGTTACAGGCGGGTCTAATCAGCCCCAGCATTTT. This sequence encodes CASSEAVTGGSNQPQHF. The chain has TRBV6-1 and TRBJ1-5; D possibly corresponds to TRBD1 (5 bases). Germline loops: CDR1 MNHNS, CDR2 SASEGT. The CDR3 length is 17 residues. V was clipped by 0 bases and J by 4 bases, with 16 bases between them.

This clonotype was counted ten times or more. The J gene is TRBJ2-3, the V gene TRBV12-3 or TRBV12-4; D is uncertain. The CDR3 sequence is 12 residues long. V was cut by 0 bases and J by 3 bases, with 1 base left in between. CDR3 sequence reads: CASSLATDTQYF. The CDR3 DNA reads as TGTGCCAGCAGTTTAGCTACAGATACGCAGTATTTT.

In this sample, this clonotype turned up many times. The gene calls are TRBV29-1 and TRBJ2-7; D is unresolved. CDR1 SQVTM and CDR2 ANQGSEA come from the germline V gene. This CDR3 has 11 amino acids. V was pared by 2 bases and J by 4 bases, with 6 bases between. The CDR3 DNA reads TGCAGCGTTGAAATCGATTACGAGCAGTACTTC. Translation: CSVEIDYEQYF.

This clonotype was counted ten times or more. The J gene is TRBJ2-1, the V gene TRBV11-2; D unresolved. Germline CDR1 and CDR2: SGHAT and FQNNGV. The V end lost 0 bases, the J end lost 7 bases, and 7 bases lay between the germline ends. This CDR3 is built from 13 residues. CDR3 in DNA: TGTGCCAGCAGCTTAGACCAAATGAATGAGCAGTTCTTC. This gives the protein CASSLDQMNEQFF.

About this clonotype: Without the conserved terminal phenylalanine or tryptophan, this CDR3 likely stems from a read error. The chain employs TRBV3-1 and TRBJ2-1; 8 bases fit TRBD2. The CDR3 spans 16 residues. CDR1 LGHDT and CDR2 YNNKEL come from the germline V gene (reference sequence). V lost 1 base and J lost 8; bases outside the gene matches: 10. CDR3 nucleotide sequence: TGTGCCAGCAGCCAAGCAGTCCAGCGGGAGAGGCATGAGCAGTTCCTC. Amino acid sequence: CASSQAVQRERHEQFL.

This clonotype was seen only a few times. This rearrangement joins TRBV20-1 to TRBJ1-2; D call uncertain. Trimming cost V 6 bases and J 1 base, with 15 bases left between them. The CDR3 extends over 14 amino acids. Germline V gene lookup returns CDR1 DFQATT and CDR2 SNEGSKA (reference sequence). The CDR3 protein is CSARRGTDNYGYTF. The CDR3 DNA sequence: TGCAGTGCCAGACGGGGAACTGATAACTATGGCTACACCTTC.